The sequence of this TCR beta chain was determined in a study of blood T cell repertoires in COVID-19. The ends lost 5 bases at V and 3 bases at J; junction bases unmatched: 6. CDR1 and CDR2 (germline): LNHNV, YYDKDF (reference sequence). This CDR3 region has 14 residues. TCRdb's table, derived via immunoSEQ multiplex PCR, lists solely in-frame clones and lacks some. This table has a few hundred thousand clones, about 90% appearing once. The sequencing sample was made of PBMCs or T cells enriched from blood (not recorded which). The receptor was isolated from a woman between 25 and 40 years old who had recovered from COVID-19. The rearrangement uses TRBV15 and TRBJ2-7; 8 bases are shared with TRBD1. For the CDR3, the DNA is TGTGCCACCAGCCCCGGGACAGGCATCTACGAGCAGTACTTC. Its protein is CATSPGTGIYEQYF.